This T cell receptor (beta chain) was documented in a study of CD8 T cells in ankylosing spondylitis. Only one count was recorded for this clonotype. Its antigen remains unidentified. Trimming removed 7 bases from V and 3 bases from J, with 6 bases in between. Germline V lookup: CDR1 SGHAT, CDR2 FQDESV (reference sequence). The CDR3 covers 11 residues. Quantitative 5'-RACE with molecular barcodes produced the TCR beta libraries. One entry per CDR3 protein results from TCRdb running MiXCR on the 5' RACE reads. The top ten hold 7.8% of the sample, which has about 260,000 distinct CDR3 sequences, around 20% seen once. General study findings and limits: Peripheral blood held disease-linked clones only at relatively low frequency, and these were CD8+. Seemingly distinctive of ankylosing spondylitis blood was a TCR beta motif formed by eight highly homologous variants. Clones linked to disease were reported to show significant enrichment in matched ankylosing spondylitis synovial fluid.

Sequenced sample: blood, either unsorted or a sorted T cell fraction (not recorded which). This TCR was recovered from a male donor with ankylosing spondylitis or in good health (not recorded which). The chain joins TRBV11-1 to TRBJ1-1, with D hard to call. The CDR3 sequence: CASTRYTEAFF. The CDR3 bases are TGTGCCAGCACCAGGTACACTGAAGCTTTCTTT.